The 10 T cell receptor beta chains presented below share a single source sample, sequenced in a study of regulatory and conventional T cells in RAG deficiency. The data were produced by immunoSEQ multiplex PCR, yet TCRdb's version contains in-frame clones alone and is incomplete. The table includes 30,000 to 40,000 clones, over 75% detected once. The same data also went into a second study, on regulatory T cells. This second study notes: The PCR used 52 TRBV and 13 TRBJ primers.

Input material: CD8+ T cells sorted from blood. These receptors originate from a human donor in good health.

This clone was observed a handful of times. The rearrangement uses TRBV7-9 and TRBJ1-4; D is uncertain. The V gene's germline CDR1 is SEHNR and CDR2 FQNEAQ (reference sequence). V lost 6 bases to trimming and J lost 6 bases, with 11 bases between them. CDR3 length: 13 residues. CDR3 loop: CASRPAWDEKLFF. In nucleotides, the CDR3 is TGTGCCAGCAGACCGGCTTGGGATGAAAAACTGTTTTTT. The full variable domain, rest sourced from reference TRBV7-9 and TRBJ1-4, is DTGVSQNPRHKITKRGQNVTFRCDPISEHNRLYWYRQTLGQGPEFLTYFQNEAQLEKSRLLSDRFSAERPKGSFSTLEIQRTEQGDSAMYLCASRPAWDEKLFFGSGTQLSVL.

This chain joins TRBV5-4 and TRBJ1-2, with 9 bases fitting TRBD1. Germline V gives CDR1 SGHNT, CDR2 YYREEE (reference sequence). The V and J ends lost 2 bases and 4 bases, in that order; junction bases with no gene match: 3. The CDR3 spans 14 residues. The CDR3 nucleotides are TGTGCCAGCAGCTTAGACAGGGGGTTCTATGGCTACACCTTC. Translated, it gives CASSLDRGFYGYTF.

This sequence joins TRBV18 and TRBJ2-7, with D possibly TRBD2 on 5 matching bases. The CDR3 is 14 residues long. Between the trimmed V and J ends, which lost 0 bases and 7 bases, there was a span of 13 bases. Germline CDR1 is KGHSH and CDR2 is LQKENI. CDR3 coding DNA: TGTGCCAGCTCACCACCGGTGGGAGCAGGAGAGCAGTACTTC. Its translation: CASSPPVGAGEQYF.

The chain has TRBV5-1 and TRBJ2-7; D gene unclear. This CDR3 is built from 15 residues. V shed 0 bases and J shed 2 bases, with 12 bases lying between them. Germline V gene sequence: CDR1 SGHRS, CDR2 YFSETQ. The CDR3 sequence is CASSLGGGGPYEQYF. CDR3 nucleotides: TGCGCCAGCAGCTTGGGAGGCGGCGGACCCTACGAGCAGTACTTC.

V usage is TRBV11-2 and J usage is TRBJ1-4; D gene uncertain. Between the trimmed V and J ends, which lost 4 bases and 5 bases, there was a span of 14 bases. Per the germline V gene, CDR1 is SGHAT and CDR2 is FQNNGV. This CDR3 has 15 residues. The CDR3 DNA is TGTGCCAGCAGCTCCTCCACGACATCAAATGAAAAACTGTTTTTT. Its translation: CASSSSTTSNEKLFF. Combining the CDR3 with reference TRBV11-2 and TRBJ1-4 gives the whole variable domain EAGVAQSPRYKIIEKRQSVAFWCNPISGHATLYWYQQILGQGPKLLIQFQNNGVVDDSQLPKDRFSAERLKGVDSTLKIQPAKLEDSAVYLCASSSSTTSNEKLFFGSGTQLSVL.

This clone was seen once. The chain carries TRBV27 and TRBJ2-7, with TRBD1 matching over 7 bases. V dropped 0 bases and J dropped 0; count of bases not matched to a gene: 2. From germline, CDR1 is MNHEY and CDR2 SMNVEV (reference sequence). The CDR3 runs to 15 residues. For the CDR3, the DNA is TGTGCCAGCAGTTTATCGACAGGGCTCTCCTACGAGCAGTACTTC. Amino acid sequence: CASSLSTGLSYEQYF.

This chain joins TRBV19 and TRBJ2-3; D not resolved. There are 14 residues in the CDR3. The germline V gene has CDR1 LNHDA and CDR2 SQIVND (reference sequence). The V gene lost 5 bases and the J gene lost 2 bases, with 11 bases spanning the gap. Here the CDR3 DNA reads TGTGCCAGTAGTTTAGGCGACGACACAGATACGCAGTATTTT. Translated: CASSLGDDTDTQYF.

Here the CDR3 reads CASSREPGGSYEQYF. CDR3 in DNA: TGTGCCAGCAGCCGAGAGCCAGGGGGCTCCTACGAGCAGTACTTC. The chain links TRBV7-2 to TRBJ2-7; 7 bases map to TRBD1. With 5 bases clipped from V and 0 bases from J, the junction kept 7 bases outside the gene matches. Germline values: CDR1 SGHTA, CDR2 FQGNSA. The CDR3 contains 15 residues.

The rearrangement links TRBV11-2 to TRBJ1-2; no reliable D call. This CDR3 has 14 amino acids. CDR1 is SGHAT, CDR2 FQNNGV, per germline. The V and J ends lost 5 bases and 3 bases respectively, with 13 bases between them. CDR3 DNA sequence: TGTGCCAGCAGCGAGCCGGGAAAGGACTATGGCTACACCTTC. Amino acid sequence: CASSEPGKDYGYTF.

The chain recombines TRBV7-3 with TRBJ1-2; D is perhaps TRBD1 (5 bases). The CDR3 is 15 amino acids. Germline V CDR1 and CDR2: SGHTA, FQGTGA. With 5 bases removed from V and 4 bases from J, the gap between germline ends came to 17 bases. This CDR3 reads CASSQAPGLGYGYTF. In DNA form, the CDR3 reads TGTGCCAGCAGCCAAGCCCCGGGGCTTGGCTATGGCTACACCTTC.